This T cell receptor beta chain was sequenced in a study of siplizumab effects on memory and regulatory T cells. Per the germline V gene, CDR1 is MNHEY and CDR2 is SVGAGI. This CDR3 region has 14 residues. Trimming pared 4 bases from V and 2 bases from J, leaving 11 bases between. Assay used: immunoSEQ multiplex PCR; TCRdb lists only in-frame clones, some missing. The sample includes 87,000 or so clones, about 87% seen only once; the top ten take around 16%. Note on this clone: Its antigen remains unknown.

General study findings and limits: Naive versus memory phenotype went unassigned for roughly 80-96% of proliferating CD4+ or CD8+ clones. Mappable alloreactive CD4+ clones were on average around 69% Treg-derived with siplizumab, approximately 30% in controls. Whether the proliferating Tregs (from siplizumab cultures) were suppressive was not confirmed. Researchers could map only a minor fraction of alloreactive clones to unstimulated subsets.

Sample: CD4+ T cells sorted from blood. The receptor comes from a human donor in good health. The chain joins TRBV6-5 to TRBJ1-1; D is possibly TRBD1 (5 bases). Here the CDR3 DNA reads TGTGCCAGCAGTTTCGACGGGACTAACACTGAAGCTTTCTTT. Translated: CASSFDGTNTEAFF.